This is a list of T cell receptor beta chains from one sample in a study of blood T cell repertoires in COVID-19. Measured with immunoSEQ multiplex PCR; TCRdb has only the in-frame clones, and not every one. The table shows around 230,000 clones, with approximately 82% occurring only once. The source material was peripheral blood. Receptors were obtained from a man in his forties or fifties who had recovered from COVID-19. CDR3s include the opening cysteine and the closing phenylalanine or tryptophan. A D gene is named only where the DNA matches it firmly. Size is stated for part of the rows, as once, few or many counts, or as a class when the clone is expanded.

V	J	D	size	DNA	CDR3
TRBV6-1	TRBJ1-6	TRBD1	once	TGTGCCAGCAGTGCTCTTGGACAGGGGGTTAATTCACCCCTCCACTTT	CASSALGQGVNSPLHF
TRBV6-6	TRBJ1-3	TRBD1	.	TGTGCCAGCAGCTCGGACAGGGGAAACACCATATATTTT	CASSSDRGNTIYF
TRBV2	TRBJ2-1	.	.	TGTGCCAGCAGTATGGACCTCACGGGGGATACCTACAATGAGCAGTTCTTC	CASSMDLTGDTYNEQFF
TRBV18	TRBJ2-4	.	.	TGTGCCAGCTCACCACCGTTAAGACAGGAGAGTTTAAACATTCAGTACTTC	CASSPPLRQESLNIQYF
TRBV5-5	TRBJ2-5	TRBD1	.	TGTGCCAGCAGCCAACCTGGGACAGGCGAAGAGACCCAGTACTTC	CASSQPGTGEETQYF
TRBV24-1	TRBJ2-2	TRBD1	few	TGTGCCACCAGTGATTATGGGGACAGGTTTGGGAACACCGGGGAGCTGTTTTTT	CATSDYGDRFGNTGELFF
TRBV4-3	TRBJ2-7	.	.	TGCGCCAGCAGTTCAAAGTTTGGAGGGGAGGAGTACTTC	CASSSKFGGEEYF
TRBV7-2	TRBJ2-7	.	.	TGTGCCAGCAGCCTCAGGGGTACCTCCTACGAGCAGTACTTC	CASSLRGTSYEQYF
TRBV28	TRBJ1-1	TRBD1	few	TGTGCCAGCAGTTTACCCAGACAGGGAAACACTGAAGCTTTCTTT	CASSLPRQGNTEAFF
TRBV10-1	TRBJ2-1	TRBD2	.	TGCGCCAGCAGTGCCAGGGCGGGAGGGTACAATGAGCAGTTCTTC	CASSARAGGYNEQFF
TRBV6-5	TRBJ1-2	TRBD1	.	TGTGCCAGCAGTTACTACAGGGGGGCCAACTATGGCTACACCTTC	CASSYYRGANYGYTF
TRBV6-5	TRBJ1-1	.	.	TGTGCCAGCAGTTCCCTCAGGGAGAACACTGAAGCTTTCTTT	CASSSLRENTEAFF
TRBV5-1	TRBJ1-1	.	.	TGCGCCAGCAGCTCGCGGGTTCTCGCCCGGGACACTGAAGCTTTCTTT	CASSSRVLARDTEAFF
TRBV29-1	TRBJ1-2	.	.	TGCAGCGCTGGCACCGGCGAGGTTAACTATGGCTACACCTTC	CSAGTGEVNYGYTF
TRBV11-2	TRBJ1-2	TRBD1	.	TGTGCCAGCAGCTTGACGGACAGGCCTTACACCTTC	CASSLTDRPYTF
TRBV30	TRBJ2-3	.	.	TGTGCCTGGAGCGTACTAGGGTTTAGCACAGATACGCAGTATTTT	CAWSVLGFSTDTQYF
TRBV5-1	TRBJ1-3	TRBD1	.	TGCGCCAGCAGCGCCGGGGACAGCCACTCTGGAAACACCATATATTTT	CASSAGDSHSGNTIYF
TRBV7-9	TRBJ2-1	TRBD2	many	TGTGCCAGCAGCCGCTTAGCGGGGCATAATGAGCAGTTCTTC	CASSRLAGHNEQFF